The 7 T cell receptor beta chains listed next were all sequenced from one sample in a study of blood T cell repertoires in COVID-19. Libraries were prepared by immunoSEQ multiplex PCR; TCRdb keeps only in-frame clonotypes and omits some of them. The sample gives roughly 160,000 clones, about 74% of which show up once; under 3.5% is in the top ten. The sample consisted of peripheral blood. The source of these receptors is a woman older than 75 with acute or convalescent COVID-19.

The rearrangement links TRBV9 to TRBJ2-7, with TRBD1 identical over 7 bases. The V gene end was trimmed by 4 bases and the J gene end by 3 bases; junction bases not matched to a gene: 4. The CDR3 loop spans 13 amino acids. Looked up from germline, CDR1 is SGDLS and CDR2 is YYNGEE. The CDR3 loop reads CASSLGQNYEQYF. The DNA of the CDR3 is TGTGCCAGCAGCCTGGGACAGAACTACGAGCAGTACTTC.

The chain carries TRBV10-3 and TRBJ2-7; 9 bases map to TRBD1. V shed 2 bases, J shed 2 bases, and the junction held 7 bases outside the gene matches. The CDR3 loop spans 16 amino acids. CDR1 is ENHRY, CDR2 SYGVKD, per germline. The CDR3 loop reads CAISEPTRDRAYEQYF. Here the CDR3 DNA reads TGTGCCATCAGTGAGCCTACCCGGGACAGGGCCTACGAGCAGTACTTC.

This clone came up once. The chain links TRBV27 to TRBJ2-5; 8 positions agree with TRBD1. J gave up 5 bases and V 6 bases, and 11 bases lay outside the gene matches. Germline V lookup: CDR1 MNHEY, CDR2 SMNVEV (reference sequence). The CDR3 is 15 residues long. The CDR3 DNA reads as TGTGCCAGCAGCTCCTTCGACAGGGGAATGGAGACCCAGTACTTC. Protein product: CASSSFDRGMETQYF.

This chain connects TRBV2 to TRBJ1-1, with a tentative D call TRBD1 (5 bases). V gave up 10 bases and J gave up 5 bases, with 17 bases separating them. CDR3 length: 13 residues. Germline values: CDR1 SNHLY, CDR2 FYNNEI. The CDR3 DNA sequence: TGTGCCAACCGCGGGGCATCAGGGACTGAAGCTTTCTTT. Translation: CANRGASGTEAFF. The variable domain in full, with the rest retrieved from reference TRBV2 and TRBJ1-1, is EPEVTQTPSHQVTQMGQEVILRCVPISNHLYFYWYRQILGQKVEFLVSFYNNEISEKSEIFDDQFSVERPDGSNFTLKIRSTKLEDSAMYFCANRGASGTEAFFGQGTRLTVV.

The rearrangement links TRBV19 to TRBJ2-1, with 7 bases that match TRBD2. The germline V gene encodes CDR1 LNHDA and CDR2 SQIVND (reference sequence). This CDR3 spans 12 amino acids. V gave up 4 bases and J gave up 15 bases; unmatched junction bases: 9. DNA of the CDR3: TGTGCCAGTAGTACACAAGCGGGATGGGGGTTCTTC. Its protein is CASSTQAGWGFF.

The V gene is TRBV27, the J gene TRBJ1-4, with D tentatively TRBD1 (5 bases). V lost 5 bases and J 0 bases, leaving 19 bases between the germline ends. Germline lookup yields CDR1 MNHEY and CDR2 SMNVEV (reference sequence). The CDR3 is 18 amino acids. CDR3 bases: TGTGCCAGCAGTCCCACGCCCCCGGGGGTCGCAACTAATGAAAAACTGTTTTTT. This translates into CASSPTPPGVATNEKLFF.

The rearrangement joins TRBV5-1 to TRBJ2-1; TRBD1 matches 7 bases. With V trimmed by 4 bases and J by 0 bases, 7 bases remained unmatched. The CDR3 has 16 amino acids. The germline V gene encodes CDR1 SGHRS and CDR2 YFSETQ. CDR3 sequence (DNA): TGCGCCAGCAGCCCGGGTAACAGGGGCTCCTACAATGAGCAGTTCTTC. The encoded protein is CASSPGNRGSYNEQFF.